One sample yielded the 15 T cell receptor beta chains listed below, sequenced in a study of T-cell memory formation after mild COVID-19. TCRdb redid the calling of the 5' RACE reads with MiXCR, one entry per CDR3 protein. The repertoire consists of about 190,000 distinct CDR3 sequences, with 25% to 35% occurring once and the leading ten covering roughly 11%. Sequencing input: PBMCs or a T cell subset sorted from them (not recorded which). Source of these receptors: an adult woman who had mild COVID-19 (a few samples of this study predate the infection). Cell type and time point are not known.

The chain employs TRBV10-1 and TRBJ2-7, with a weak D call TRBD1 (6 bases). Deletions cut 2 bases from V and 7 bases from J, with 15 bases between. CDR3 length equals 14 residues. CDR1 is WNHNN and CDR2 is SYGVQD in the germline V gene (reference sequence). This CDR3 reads CASSETGLRSEQYF. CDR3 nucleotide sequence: TGCGCCAGCAGTGAGACAGGGCTCCGGTCGGAGCAGTACTTC.

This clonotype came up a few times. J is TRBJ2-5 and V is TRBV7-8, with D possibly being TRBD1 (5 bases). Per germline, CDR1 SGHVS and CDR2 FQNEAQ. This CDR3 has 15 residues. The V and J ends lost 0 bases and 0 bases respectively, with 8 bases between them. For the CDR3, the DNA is TGTGCCAGCAGCTTAGCAGGGGCGTACCAAGAGACCCAGTACTTC. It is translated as CASSLAGAYQETQYF.

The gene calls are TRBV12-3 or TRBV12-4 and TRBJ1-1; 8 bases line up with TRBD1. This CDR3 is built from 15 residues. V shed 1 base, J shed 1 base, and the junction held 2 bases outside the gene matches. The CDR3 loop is CASSLGQGANTEAFF. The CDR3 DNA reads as TGTGCCAGCAGTTTAGGTCAGGGGGCGAACACTGAAGCTTTCTTT.

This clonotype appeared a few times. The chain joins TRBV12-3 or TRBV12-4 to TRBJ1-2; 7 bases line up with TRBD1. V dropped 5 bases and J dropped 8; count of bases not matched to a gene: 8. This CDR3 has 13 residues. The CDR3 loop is CASSARGRSGYTF. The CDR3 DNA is TGTGCCAGCAGTGCGAGGGGGCGATCCGGCTACACCTTC.

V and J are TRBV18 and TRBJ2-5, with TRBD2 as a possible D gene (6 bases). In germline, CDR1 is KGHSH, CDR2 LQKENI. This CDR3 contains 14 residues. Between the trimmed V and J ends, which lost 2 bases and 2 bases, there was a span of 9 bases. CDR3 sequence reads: CASSPFGSQETQYF. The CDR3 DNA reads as TGTGCCAGCTCACCATTCGGGAGTCAAGAGACCCAGTACTTC.

The CDR3 coding sequence is TGTGCCAGCAGCTACCGTATACGGGAGATTGGTGAGCAGTTCTTC. Translation gives CASSYRIREIGEQFF. This rearrangement joins TRBV7-8 to TRBJ2-1, with a weak D call TRBD2 (6 bases). The CDR3 loop spans 15 amino acids. Germline CDR1 SGHVS, CDR2 FQNEAQ. V gave up 4 bases and J gave up 9 bases, with 19 bases separating them.

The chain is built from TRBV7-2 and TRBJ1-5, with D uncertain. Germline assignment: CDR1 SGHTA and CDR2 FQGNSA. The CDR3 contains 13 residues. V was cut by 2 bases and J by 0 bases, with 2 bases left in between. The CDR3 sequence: CASSLISNQPQHF. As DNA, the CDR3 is TGTGCCAGCAGCTTAATTAGCAATCAGCCCCAGCATTTT.

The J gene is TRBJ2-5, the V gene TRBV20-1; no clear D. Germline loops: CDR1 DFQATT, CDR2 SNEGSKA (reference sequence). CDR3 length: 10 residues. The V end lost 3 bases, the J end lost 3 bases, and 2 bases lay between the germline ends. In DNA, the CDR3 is TGCAGTGCTAGCGAAGAGACCCAGTACTTC. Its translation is CSASEETQYF.

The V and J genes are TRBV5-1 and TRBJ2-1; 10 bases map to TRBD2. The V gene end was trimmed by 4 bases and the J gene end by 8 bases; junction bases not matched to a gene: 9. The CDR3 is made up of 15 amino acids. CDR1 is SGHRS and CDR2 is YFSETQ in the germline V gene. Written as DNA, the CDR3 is TGCGCCAGCAGCGGTAGGCTAGCGGGAGTCTATGAGCAGTTCTTC. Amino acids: CASSGRLAGVYEQFF.

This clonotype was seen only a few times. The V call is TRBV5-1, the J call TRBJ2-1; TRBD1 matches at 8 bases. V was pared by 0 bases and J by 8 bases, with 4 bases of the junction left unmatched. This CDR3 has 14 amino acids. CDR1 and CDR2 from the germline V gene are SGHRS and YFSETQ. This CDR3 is CASSLADRGDEQFF. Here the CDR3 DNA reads TGCGCCAGCAGCTTGGCTGACAGGGGCGATGAGCAGTTCTTC. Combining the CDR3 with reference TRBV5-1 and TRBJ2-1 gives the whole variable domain KAGVTQTPRYLIKTRGQQVTLSCSPISGHRSVSWYQQTPGQGLQFLFEYFSETQRNKGNFPGRFSGRQFSNSRSEMNVSTLELGDSALYLCASSLADRGDEQFFGPGTRLTVL.

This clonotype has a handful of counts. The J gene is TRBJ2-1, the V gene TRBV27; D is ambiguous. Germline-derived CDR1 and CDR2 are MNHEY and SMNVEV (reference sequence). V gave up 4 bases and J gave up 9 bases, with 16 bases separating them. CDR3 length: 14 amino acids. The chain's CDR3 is CASSSLLGWGEQFF. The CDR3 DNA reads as TGTGCCAGCAGTTCCCTCCTTGGATGGGGTGAGCAGTTCTTC.

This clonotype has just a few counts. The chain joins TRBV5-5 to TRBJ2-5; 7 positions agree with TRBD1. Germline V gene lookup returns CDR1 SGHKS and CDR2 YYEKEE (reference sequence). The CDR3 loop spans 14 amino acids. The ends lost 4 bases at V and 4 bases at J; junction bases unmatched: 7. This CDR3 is CASSPGQAGETQYF. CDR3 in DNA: TGTGCCAGCAGCCCCGGACAGGCCGGAGAGACCCAGTACTTC.

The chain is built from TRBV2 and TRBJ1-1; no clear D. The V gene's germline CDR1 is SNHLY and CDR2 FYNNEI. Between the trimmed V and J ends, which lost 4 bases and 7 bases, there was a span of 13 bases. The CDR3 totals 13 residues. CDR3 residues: CASSASGSIEAFF. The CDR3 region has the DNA TGTGCCAGCAGTGCAAGCGGAAGCATTGAAGCTTTCTTT.

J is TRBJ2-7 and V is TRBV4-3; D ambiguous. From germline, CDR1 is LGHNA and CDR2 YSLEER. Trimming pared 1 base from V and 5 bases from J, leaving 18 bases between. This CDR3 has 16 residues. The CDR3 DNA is TGCGCCAGCAGCCAAGTTCAGAGGCTTGATCTGGACGAGCAGTACTTC. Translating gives CASSQVQRLDLDEQYF.

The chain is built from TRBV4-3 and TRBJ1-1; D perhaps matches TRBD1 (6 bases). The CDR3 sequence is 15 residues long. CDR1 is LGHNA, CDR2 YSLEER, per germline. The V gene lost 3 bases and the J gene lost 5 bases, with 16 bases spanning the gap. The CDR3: CASSHRAGALTEAFF. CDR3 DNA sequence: TGCGCCAGCAGCCATCGAGCAGGGGCGCTTACTGAAGCTTTCTTT.